This T cell receptor (beta chain) derives from a study of cytomegalovirus exposure and HLA in healthy donors. The primer mix had 60 Vbeta and 13 Jbeta primers. The method was immunoSEQ multiplex PCR; TCRdb's version includes in-frame clones alone and lacks a portion of them. The table includes some 130,000 clones, approximately 80% detected once. Germline V lookup: CDR1 SGDLS, CDR2 YYNGEE. The CDR3 runs to 17 residues. After removal of 3 bases from V and 4 bases from J, the junction contained 5 bases not matched to a gene. This TCR was sampled from a man aged 25-45 years in good health and CMV-seronegative. Sample: PBMCs. This chain links TRBV9 with TRBJ2-2; 14 nucleotides match TRBD2. The CDR3 loop is CASSGLAGGPSTGELFF. The CDR3 nucleotides read TGTGCCAGCAGCGGACTAGCGGGAGGGCCTAGCACCGGGGAGCTGTTTTTT.